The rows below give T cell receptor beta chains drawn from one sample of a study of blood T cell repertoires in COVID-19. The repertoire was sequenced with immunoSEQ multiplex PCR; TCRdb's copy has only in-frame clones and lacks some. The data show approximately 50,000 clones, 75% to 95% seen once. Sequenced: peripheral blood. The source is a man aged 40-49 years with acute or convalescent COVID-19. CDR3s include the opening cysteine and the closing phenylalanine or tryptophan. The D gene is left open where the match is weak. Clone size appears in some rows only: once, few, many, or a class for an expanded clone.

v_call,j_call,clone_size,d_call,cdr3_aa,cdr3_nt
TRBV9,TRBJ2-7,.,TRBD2,CASSVGSGSYEQYF,TGTGCCAGCAGCGTAGGGAGCGGGAGTTACGAGCAGTACTTC
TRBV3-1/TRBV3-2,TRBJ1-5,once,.,CASSQVPVEGNQPQHF,TGTGCCAGCAGCCAAGTTCCGGTAGAGGGCAATCAGCCCCAGCATTTT
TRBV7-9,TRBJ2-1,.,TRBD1,CASSFARTGPLIF,TGTGCCAGCAGCTTCGCCCGGACAGGCCCATTGATCTTC
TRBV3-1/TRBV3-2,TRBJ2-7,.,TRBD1,CASSHFGTGARSQYF,TGTGCCAGCAGCCATTTCGGGACAGGGGCCAGGTCGCAGTACTTC
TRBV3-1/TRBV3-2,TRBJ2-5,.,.,CASSQGAGPQYF,TGTGCCAGCAGCCAAGGGGCTGGCCCCCAGTACTTC
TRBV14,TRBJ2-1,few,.,CASSQAGIYNEQFF,TGTGCCAGCAGCCAGGCGGGAATCTACAATGAGCAGTTCTTC
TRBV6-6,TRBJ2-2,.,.,CASSYRGTGELFF,TGTGCCAGCAGTTACAGGGGCACCGGGGAGCTGTTTTTT
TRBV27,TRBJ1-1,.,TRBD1,CASRRTGQGRDEAFF,TGTGCCAGCAGAAGAACCGGACAGGGCAGGGATGAAGCTTTCTTT
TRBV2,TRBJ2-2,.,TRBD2,CASSRLATIGELFF,TGTGCCAGCAGTCGACTAGCGACAATCGGGGAGCTGTTTTTT
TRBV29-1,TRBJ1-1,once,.,CSVRPGHDTEAFF,TGCAGCGTGCGACCAGGGCATGACACTGAAGCTTTCTTT
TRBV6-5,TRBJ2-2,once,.,CASSYLEATGELFF,TGTGCCAGCAGTTATCTAGAAGCGACCGGGGAGCTGTTTTTT
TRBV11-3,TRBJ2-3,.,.,CASSPPDYRTDTQYF,TGTGCCAGCAGCCCTCCGGACTACCGCACAGATACGCAGTATTTT
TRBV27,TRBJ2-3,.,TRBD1,CASSQGQGSNTQYF,TGTGCCAGCAGTCAAGGACAGGGTTCCAATACGCAGTATTTT
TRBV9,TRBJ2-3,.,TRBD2,CASSPISTLSGISTDTQYF,TGTGCCAGCAGCCCGATAAGCACCCTTAGCGGGATAAGCACAGATACGCAGTATTTT
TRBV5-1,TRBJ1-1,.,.,CASSLSEGSRTEAFF,TGCGCCAGCAGCTTGTCGGAGGGATCTCGCACTGAAGCTTTCTTT
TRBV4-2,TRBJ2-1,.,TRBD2,CASSQDTSGRYNEQFF,TGTGCCAGCAGCCAAGACACTAGCGGGAGATACAATGAGCAGTTCTTC
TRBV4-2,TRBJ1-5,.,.,CASSQETGWDQPQHF,TGTGCCAGCAGCCAAGAAACAGGGTGGGATCAGCCCCAGCATTTT
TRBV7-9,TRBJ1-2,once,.,CATSLGGGMGYGYTF,TGTGCCACTTCCTTGGGAGGGGGAATGGGCTATGGCTACACCTTC
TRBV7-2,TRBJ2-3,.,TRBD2,CASSFNPSGGDTQYF,TGTGCCAGCAGCTTCAACCCTAGCGGGGGAGATACGCAGTATTTT
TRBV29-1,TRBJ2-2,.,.,CSVHGSVTGELFF,TGCAGCGTTCACGGGAGTGTCACCGGGGAGCTGTTTTTT
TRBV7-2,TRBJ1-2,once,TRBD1,CASSLGQGYGYTF,TGTGCCAGCAGCTTGGGACAGGGATATGGCTACACCTTC
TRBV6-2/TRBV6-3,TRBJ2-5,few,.,CASSSPSARAQYF,TGTGCCAGCAGTTCCCCTAGTGCCCGGGCCCAGTACTTC
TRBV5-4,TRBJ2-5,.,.,CASSFIGERETQYF,TGTGCCAGCAGCTTCATTGGGGAGAGGGAGACCCAGTACTTC
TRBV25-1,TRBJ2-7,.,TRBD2,CASRRGGGEQYF,TGTGCCAGCAGGAGGGGCGGGGGCGAGCAGTACTTC
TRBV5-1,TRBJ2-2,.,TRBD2,CASSLIAGGSGELFF,TGCGCCAGCAGCTTGATAGCGGGAGGGTCCGGGGAGCTGTTTTTT
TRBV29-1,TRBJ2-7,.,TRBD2,CSVPAGAHYEQYF,TGCAGCGTTCCGGCGGGAGCGCACTACGAGCAGTACTTC
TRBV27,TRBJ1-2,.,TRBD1,CASRTTGGVFSGYTF,TGTGCCAGCAGAACTACAGGGGGCGTTTTCTCTGGCTACACCTTC
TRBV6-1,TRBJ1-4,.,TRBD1,CASSEEGATNEKLFF,TGTGCCAGCAGTGAAGAGGGGGCTACTAATGAAAAACTGTTTTTT
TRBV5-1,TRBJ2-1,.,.,CASSLVSPGDEQFF,TGCGCCAGCAGCTTGGTATCTCCGGGGGATGAGCAGTTCTTC
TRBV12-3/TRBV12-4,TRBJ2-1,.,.,CASCFEVYNEQFF,TGTGCCAGCTGTTTTGAGGTCTACAATGAGCAGTTCTTC
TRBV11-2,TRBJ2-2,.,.,CASSPDHSSSGELFF,TGTGCCAGCAGCCCAGACCACAGTAGTTCCGGGGAGCTGTTTTTT
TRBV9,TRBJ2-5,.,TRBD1,CASSSRPAGGQETQYF,TGTGCCAGCAGCTCAAGACCGGCAGGGGGCCAAGAGACCCAGTACTTC
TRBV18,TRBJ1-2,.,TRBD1,CASSHDRANGYTF,TGTGCCAGCTCACATGACAGGGCTAATGGCTACACCTTC
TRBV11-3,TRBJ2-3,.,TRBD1,CASSRDRTPTDTQYF,TGTGCCAGCAGTCGGGACAGGACCCCCACAGATACGCAGTATTTT
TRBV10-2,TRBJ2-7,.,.,CASSVTANYEQYF,TGCGCCAGCAGTGTGACAGCAAACTACGAGCAGTACTTC
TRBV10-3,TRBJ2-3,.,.,CAIRPTENTDTQYF,TGTGCCATCAGACCGACAGAGAACACAGATACGCAGTATTTT
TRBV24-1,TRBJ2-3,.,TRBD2,CATSDSGRVGDTQYF,TGTGCCACCAGTGATAGCGGGAGAGTCGGCGATACGCAGTATTTT
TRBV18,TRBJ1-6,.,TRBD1,CASSQQGDSPLHF,TGTGCCAGCTCACAACAGGGGGATTCACCCCTCCACTTT
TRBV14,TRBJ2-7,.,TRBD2,CASSRALAGSHEQYF,TGTGCCAGCAGCCGAGCCCTAGCGGGAAGCCACGAGCAGTACTTC
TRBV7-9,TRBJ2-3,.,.,CASSQPGGGSTDTQYF,TGTGCCAGCAGCCAGCCGGGGGGCGGTTCCACAGATACGCAGTATTTT
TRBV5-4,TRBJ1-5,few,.,CASSTDRSQPQHF,TGTGCCAGCAGCACCGACAGATCACAGCCCCAGCATTTT
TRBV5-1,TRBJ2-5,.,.,CASSPGGQGLQETQYF,TGCGCCAGCAGCCCGGGTGGTCAGGGGCTTCAAGAGACCCAGTACTTC
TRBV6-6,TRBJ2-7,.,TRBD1,CASSYSRRDRGHEQYF,TGTGCCAGCAGTTACTCGAGGCGGGACAGGGGCCACGAGCAGTACTTC
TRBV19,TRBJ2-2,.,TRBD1,CASRYRGTGELFF,TGTGCCAGTAGGTACAGGGGCACCGGGGAGCTGTTTTTT
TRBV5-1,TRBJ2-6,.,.,CASSLSARLGSGANVLTF,TGCGCCAGCAGCTTGTCCGCGAGACTTGGCTCTGGGGCCAACGTCCTGACTTTC
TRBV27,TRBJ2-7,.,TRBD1,CASSPGQAGSYEQYF,TGTGCCAGCAGTCCCGGACAGGCGGGCTCCTACGAGCAGTACTTC
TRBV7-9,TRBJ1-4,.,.,CASSFPGGGGQEKLFF,TGTGCCAGCAGCTTCCCTGGGGGAGGGGGACAAGAAAAACTGTTTTTT
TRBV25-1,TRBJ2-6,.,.,CASSDPSSSGANVLTF,TGTGCCAGCAGTGACCCGTCCAGCTCTGGGGCCAACGTCCTGACTTTC
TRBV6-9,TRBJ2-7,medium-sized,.,CASSYPPTSPSYEQYF,TGTGCCAGCAGTTATCCACCGACTAGTCCCTCCTACGAGCAGTACTTC
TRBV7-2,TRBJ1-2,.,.,CASSLDLAGQSYGYTF,TGTGCCAGCAGCTTAGATCTTGCCGGACAGAGCTATGGCTACACCTTC
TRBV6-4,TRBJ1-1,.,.,CASRDSLNTEAFF,TGTGCCAGCAGGGACAGCCTCAACACTGAAGCTTTCTTT